This entry lists 17 T cell receptor beta chains sequenced from one sample in a study of tumor-infiltrating lymphocytes in primary liver carcinoma. Co-extraction of both nucleic acids (RNA and DNA) used roughly 18-32 mg of unsorted bulk tissue. A constant-region primer served to make TCR beta cDNA from roughly 500 ng total RNA. Slightly modified ARM-PCR served as the procedure for the TCR beta libraries. These libraries came from three rounds of nested multiplex PCR. Rounds one and two of PCR, each of around 9 cycles, were primed with TRBV1-TRBV30 forward primers and a C-beta reverse primer. Via MiXCR, TCRdb re-called the multiplex PCR reads, giving one row per CDR3 protein. The table lists 35,000 to 45,000 distinct CDR3 sequences, around 80% of them singletons. Sequencing was performed on tumor-adjacent normal liver tissue. The source is a woman aged 25 to 39 with primary liver carcinoma and hepatitis B virus infection.

The CDR3 loop reads CVSSQETQWANEQFF. In DNA form, the CDR3 reads TGTGTCAGTAGTCAAGAGACGCAGTGGGCCAATGAGCAGTTCTTC. V is TRBV4-2 and J is TRBJ2-1, with D unresolved. This CDR3 spans 15 amino acids. The germline gives CDR1 LGHNA, CDR2 YNFKEQ.

Remarks on this clonotype: No conserved phenylalanine or tryptophan ends this CDR3, so it is likely a read error. This chain connects TRBV6-1 to TRBJ1-5; maybe TRBD1 (6 bases). Germline CDR1 and CDR2: MNHNS and SASEGT. The CDR3 length is 16 residues. The CDR3 region is CARSERGGASNQPQHY. The CDR3 nucleotides read TGTGCCAGGAGTGAAAGGGGGGGGGCGAGCAATCAGCCCCAGCATTAT.

This clonotype was counted at least ten times. This chain connects TRBV4-3 to TRBJ2-1; 9 nucleotides agree with TRBD2. V dropped 1 base and J dropped 7; count of bases not matched to a gene: 8. The CDR3 contains 16 residues. In germline, CDR1 is LGHNA, CDR2 YSLEER. CDR3 nucleotides: TGCGCCAGCAGCCAAGGAGCGGGGGGCAGCGCAAATGAGCAGTTCTTC. Its protein is CASSQGAGGSANEQFF.

Of note for this clonotype: An end of the junction differs from the germline gene, which may be a read error. V usage is TRBV4-3 and J usage is TRBJ1-2, with D possibly matching TRBD1 (5 bases). The CDR3 totals 15 residues. In germline, CDR1 is LGHNA, CDR2 YSLEER. CDR3 sequence: CASSQADKGNYGYTF. CDR3 DNA: TGCGCCAGCAGTCAAGCCGACAAGGGGAACTATGGCTACACCTTC.

Comment on this clonotype: Relative to the germline gene, one junction end is altered; a read error may explain this. The chain couples TRBV28 to TRBJ1-1; perhaps TRBD1 as D (5 bases). Looked up from germline, CDR1 is MDHEN and CDR2 is SYDVKM. CDR3 size: 13 residues. The CDR3 protein is CVSSLWGNTETFF. DNA of the CDR3: TGTGTCAGCAGTTTATGGGGGAATACTGAAACTTTCTTT. Filled out from reference TRBV28 and TRBJ1-1, the complete variable domain reads DVKVTQSSRYLVKRTGEKVFLECVQDMDHENMFWYRQDPGLGLRLIYFSYDVKMKEKGDIPEGYSVSREKKERFSLILESASTNQTSMYLCVSSLWGNTETFFGQGTRLTVV.

The rearrangement uses TRBV2 and TRBJ2-7, with TRBD2 matching 10 bases. CDR1 is SNHLY, CDR2 FYNNEI, per germline. The ends lost 6 bases at V and 4 bases at J; junction bases unmatched: 6. The CDR3 sequence is 14 residues long. DNA of the CDR3: TGTGCCAGCAGGCACGGACTAGCGGTTTACGAGCAGTACTTC. It codes for CASRHGLAVYEQYF.

A remark on this clonotype: One end of the junction varies from germline; a read error may be responsible. The chain is built from TRBV11-1 and TRBJ2-5; D might be TRBD1 or TRBD2, each matching 5 bases. The CDR3 runs to 18 residues. Germline CDR1 SGHAT, CDR2 FQDESV (reference sequence). CDR3 amino acids: CASSLPRAPRKRVETQYF. CDR3 bases: TGTGCCAGCAGCTTACCCAGGGCCCCTCGGAAGAGGGTTGAGACCCAATACTTC. The entire variable domain, with the rest obtained from reference TRBV11-1 and TRBJ2-5, is as follows: EAEVAQSPRYKITEKSQAVAFWCDPISGHATLYWYRQILGQGPELLVQFQDESVVDDSQLPKDRFSAERLKGVDSTLKIQPAELGDSAMYLCASSLPRAPRKRVETQYFGPGTRLLVL.

V usage is TRBV2 and J usage is TRBJ2-3; no reliable D call. This CDR3 has 12 amino acids. Germline values: CDR1 SNHLY, CDR2 FYNNEI. Trimming pared 8 bases from V and 1 base from J, leaving 7 bases between. CDR3 sequence: CASARGTDTQYF. In DNA, the CDR3 is TGTGCCAGCGCCAGAGGCACAGATACGCAGTATTTT.

This clonotype was seen more than once but under ten times. This chain uses TRBV9 with TRBJ2-1; 9 bases are shared with TRBD1. CDR3 length equals 15 residues. V was clipped by 0 bases and J by 6 bases; unmatched bases: 4. Germline CDR1 reads SGDLS; CDR2 reads YYNGEE. The chain's CDR3 is CASSVEGQGRNEQFF. As DNA, the CDR3 is TGTGCCAGCAGCGTAGAGGGACAGGGCCGCAATGAGCAGTTCTTC.

A single count supports this clonotype. J is TRBJ2-5 and V is TRBV4-1; D is unclear. The V end lost 10 bases, the J end lost 5 bases, and 23 bases lay between the germline ends. CDR3 size: 15 residues. Germline V gives CDR1 MGHRA, CDR2 YSYEKL. The CDR3 region is CANNQGSSVQETQYF. Here the CDR3 DNA reads TGCGCCAACAACCAAGGTTCAAGCGTCCAGGAGACCCAGTACTTC.

This clonotype was seen just once. Given the absence of the conserved phenylalanine or tryptophan at the CDR3 end, a read error is likely. This chain links TRBV10-3 with TRBJ2-3; perhaps TRBD1 as D (5 bases). Germline V gives CDR1 ENHRY, CDR2 SYGVKD. V lost 5 bases and J lost 1, with 10 bases in between. The CDR3 has 14 amino acids. CDR3: CAISKGLGTDTQYL. Written as DNA, the CDR3 is TGTGCCATCAGTAAGGGGTTGGGCACAGATACGCAGTATTTG.

The rearrangement joins TRBV6-4 to TRBJ2-3, with D tentatively TRBD1 (8 bases). The germline gives CDR1 MRHNA, CDR2 SNTAGT. Trimming removed 10 bases from V and 0 bases from J, with 14 bases in between. This CDR3 spans 14 amino acids. The CDR3 DNA reads TGTGCCAACAGGGGGGGGGGAAGCACAGATACGCAGTATTTT. It translates to CANRGGGSTDTQYF.

This clonotype was observed a single time. The gene calls are TRBV11-1 and TRBJ2-1; D is unclear. Deletions cut 0 bases from V and 11 bases from J, with 23 bases between. This CDR3 comprises 17 residues. Germline lookup yields CDR1 SGHAT and CDR2 FQDESV (reference sequence). This CDR3 is CASSLAAPVAGLNKQFF. The CDR3 bases are TGTGCCAGCAGCTTAGCAGCTCCGGTAGCCGGGTTAAATAAGCAGTTCTTC.

Note on this clonotype: The CDR3 end shows no conserved phenylalanine or tryptophan, and so a read error is likely. CDR3 residues: CASSLGAGGGETQYL. CDR3 nucleotide sequence: TGTGCCAGTAGCTTAGGGGCAGGGGGTGGTGAGACCCAGTACTTA. The chain is built from TRBV11-2 and TRBJ2-5; 7 bases agree with TRBD1. CDR1 is SGHAT, CDR2 FQNNGV, per germline. CDR3 length equals 15 residues.

In the case of this clonotype: A read error may account for a junction end that differs from germline. This chain uses TRBV7-9 with TRBJ2-3, with D possibly matching TRBD2 (5 bases). Germline V gives CDR1 SEHNR, CDR2 FQNEAQ (reference sequence). The CDR3 runs 13 residues. This chain's CDR3 is CAGSLADTDTQYF. DNA for the CDR3: TGTGCCGGCAGCCTAGCTGACACAGATACGCAGTATTTT.

Concerning this clonotype: A read error is possible here, since a much larger clone lies one base away. V is TRBV7-9 and J is TRBJ2-7, with D maybe TRBD1 (6 bases). Germline loops: CDR1 SEHNR, CDR2 FQNEAQ (reference sequence). V was cut by 4 bases and J by 5 bases, with 18 bases left in between. The CDR3 loop spans 15 amino acids. CDR3 nucleotides: TGTGCCAGCAGCTCTGTTCGGGACACATGGAACGAGCAGTACTTC. The encoded protein is CASSSVRDTWNEQYF.

A remark on this clonotype: A junction end diverges from the germline sequence, so it may reflect a read error. This chain uses TRBV7-2 with TRBJ2-5, with TRBD2 identical over 10 bases. Germline V gene sequence: CDR1 SGHTA, CDR2 FQGNSA. The CDR3 runs to 18 residues. CDR3 protein: CAGSFMPSLAGESVTQYF. The CDR3 nucleotides are TGTGCCGGCAGCTTTATGCCCAGCCTAGCGGGAGAATCGGTGACCCAGTACTTC.